Presented here are 19 T cell receptor beta chains from one specimen sequenced in a study of T cell repertoires in cytomegalovirus infection. TCRdb ran MiXCR on the reads and lists one entry per CDR3 protein. Of hundreds of thousands of distinct CDR3 sequences listed, approximately 46% are singletons. The antigens these receptors bind are not known. Specimen: cultured PBMCs, collected from culture after CMV antigen stimulation. The source is a human donor in good health (CMV status not recorded). Some clones in this sample may be carry-over from other donors' samples.

The CDR3 protein is CASRGSGGQETQYF. The CDR3 DNA is TGTGCCAGCAGGGGTAGCGGGGGGCAAGAGACCCAGTACTTC. The chain recombines TRBV6-2 or TRBV6-3 with TRBJ2-5; 10 nucleotides match TRBD2. CDR1 MNHEY and CDR2 SVGEGT come from the germline V gene. The junction had 3 bases not matched to a gene; V was cut back by 6 bases and J by 2 bases. There are 14 residues in the CDR3.

The V call is TRBV2, the J call TRBJ1-6; 7 positions agree with TRBD1. Germline CDR1 SNHLY, CDR2 FYNNEI. Trimming took 8 bases from V and 10 from J; bases not matched to a gene: 8. This CDR3 spans 13 amino acids. CDR3 DNA: TGTGCCAGCGGGGAGACAGGGAACTCACCCCTCCACTTT. Protein product: CASGETGNSPLHF.

The chain uses TRBV7-2 and TRBJ2-1; TRBD1 agrees at 7 bases. Germline V lookup: CDR1 SGHTA, CDR2 FQGNSA. The CDR3 runs to 15 residues. V gave up 6 bases and J gave up 8 bases; unmatched junction bases: 13. The CDR3 loop is CASREAGTRGHEQFF. CDR3 bases: TGTGCCAGCAGGGAAGCAGGGACAAGGGGGCATGAGCAGTTCTTC.

This clonotype was seen many times. The chain recombines TRBV7-8 with TRBJ2-1; 7 nucleotides agree with TRBD2. Germline CDR1 and CDR2: SGHVS and FQNEAQ. V lost 5 bases and J lost 8; bases outside the gene matches: 6. This CDR3 contains 13 residues. For the CDR3, the DNA is TGTGCCAGCAGCAAAGGGAGGGTGGATGAGCAGTTCTTC. Translation gives CASSKGRVDEQFF.

This clonotype was seen more than once but under ten times. The rearrangement links TRBV30 to TRBJ2-5; 8 bases agree with TRBD1. The germline V gene has CDR1 GTSNPN and CDR2 SVGIG (reference sequence). V shed 1 base, J shed 3 bases, and the junction held 4 bases outside the gene matches. The CDR3 consists of 14 residues. The CDR3 bases are TGTGCCTGGAGTGCTCGGACAGGGAAAGAGACCCAGTACTTC. Translated, it gives CAWSARTGKETQYF.

A few counts support this clonotype. The chain carries TRBV20-1 and TRBJ2-1; 9 positions match TRBD2. The germline V gene encodes CDR1 DFQATT and CDR2 SNEGSKA (reference sequence). V lost 3 bases, J lost 0 bases, and 9 bases stayed unmatched. The CDR3 is 17 amino acids. CDR3 residues: CSARSSGGPSSYNEQFF. The CDR3 coding sequence is TGCAGTGCTAGGTCCAGCGGGGGGCCTAGCTCCTACAATGAGCAGTTCTTC.

The chain is built from TRBV7-8 and TRBJ2-3; no clear D gene. This CDR3 is 14 amino acids long. Germline V gene data show CDR1 as SGHVS and CDR2 as FQNEAQ. V was shortened by 4 bases and J by 7 bases, with 15 bases between the two germline ends. The CDR3 protein is CASSSASVLNTQYF. For the CDR3, the DNA is TGTGCCAGCAGCTCCGCCTCGGTGTTAAATACGCAGTATTTT.

CDR3 amino acids: CASRGQATTPQYF. The CDR3 DNA reads as TGTGCCAGCAGGGGACAGGCTACCACCCCCCAGTACTTC. This chain uses TRBV2 with TRBJ2-7, with 8 nucleotides matching TRBD1. The CDR3 length is 13 residues. V trimming: 6 bases; J trimming: 10 bases; junction bases outside the gene matches: 11. Germline V lookup: CDR1 SNHLY, CDR2 FYNNEI.

CDR3 in DNA: TGTGCCAGCAGCCCTGGGGACCGGGGACAAGGCAATGAGCAGTTCTTC. This codes for CASSPGDRGQGNEQFF. This chain connects TRBV12-3 or TRBV12-4 to TRBJ2-1, with a weak D call TRBD1 (6 bases). V was shortened by 6 bases and J by 6 bases, with 21 bases between the two germline ends. This CDR3 contains 16 residues.

V is TRBV4-3 and J is TRBJ1-1; TRBD1 aligns across 7 bases. The CDR3 covers 13 residues. Trimming cost V 5 bases and J 4 bases; bases outside gene matches: 4. Germline CDR1 is LGHNA and CDR2 is YSLEER. CDR3 DNA sequence: TGCGCCAGCAGCTCCAACAGGGGCACTGAAGCTTTCTTT. It encodes CASSSNRGTEAFF.

V usage is TRBV14 and J usage is TRBJ1-6; D unclear. Trimming removed 0 bases from V and 9 bases from J, with 9 bases in between. Germline V gene sequence: CDR1 SGHDN, CDR2 FVKESK. The CDR3 sequence is 14 residues long. CDR3 coding DNA: TGTGCCAGCAGCCAAGAGAGGGCCCTTTCACCCCTCCACTTT. Amino acids: CASSQERALSPLHF. Supplemented by reference TRBV14 and TRBJ1-6, the full variable domain reads EAGVTQFPSHSVIEKGQTVTLRCDPISGHDNLYWYRRVMGKEIKFLLHFVKESKQDESGMPNNRFLAERTGGTYSTLKVQPAELEDSGVYFCASSQERALSPLHFGNGTRLTVT.

V gene TRBV5-6 combines with J gene TRBJ2-5; D is possibly TRBD1 or TRBD2 (5 bases each). Trimming removed 4 bases from V and 5 bases from J, with 15 bases in between. The CDR3 runs 14 residues. Looked up from germline, CDR1 is SGHDT and CDR2 is YYEEEE. The CDR3 DNA sequence: TGTGCCAGCAGCCCGGCGGTGGGGGTGGAGACCCAGTACTTC. Translation gives CASSPAVGVETQYF.

The chain uses TRBV7-2 and TRBJ2-2; D unresolved. Per germline, CDR1 SGHTA and CDR2 FQGNSA. The germline V and J ends were trimmed by 3 bases and 7 bases, with 9 bases remaining between them. This CDR3 is built from 13 residues. The CDR3 sequence: CASSLSTYGELFF. CDR3 in DNA: TGTGCCAGCAGCTTGTCCACTTACGGGGAGCTGTTTTTT.

The J gene is TRBJ1-5, the V gene TRBV7-2; D gene uncertain. Trimming cost V 4 bases and J 2 bases, with 9 bases left between them. Per germline, CDR1 SGHTA and CDR2 FQGNSA. There are 14 residues in the CDR3. DNA of the CDR3: TGTGCCAGCAGCTGGGCCCGGGGCAATCAGCCCCAGCATTTT. This gives the protein CASSWARGNQPQHF.

The chain is built from TRBV5-1 and TRBJ2-3; maybe TRBD1 (5 bases). The germline V gene has CDR1 SGHRS and CDR2 YFSETQ. The V end lost 3 bases, the J end lost 6 bases, and 17 bases lay between the germline ends. The CDR3 spans 15 residues. CDR3 nucleotide sequence: TGCGCCAGCAGCTCCTCCGTGGCGAAGGGGGATACGCAGTATTTT. This translates into CASSSSVAKGDTQYF. Filled out from reference TRBV5-1 and TRBJ2-3, the complete variable domain reads KAGVTQTPRYLIKTRGQQVTLSCSPISGHRSVSWYQQTPGQGLQFLFEYFSETQRNKGNFPGRFSGRQFSNSRSEMNVSTLELGDSALYLCASSSSVAKGDTQYFGPGTRLTVL.

This clonotype was seen a handful of times. The gene calls are TRBV7-2 and TRBJ2-5, with 7 nucleotides matching TRBD2. J was trimmed by 1 base and V by 2 bases; bases with no gene match: 7. The germline V gene has CDR1 SGHTA and CDR2 FQGNSA. The CDR3 covers 16 residues. CDR3 residues: CASSLKRGRTQETQYF. CDR3 coding DNA: TGTGCCAGCAGCTTAAAGCGGGGCCGGACCCAAGAGACCCAGTACTTC. Variable domain in full (rest from reference TRBV7-2 and TRBJ2-5): GAGVSQSPSNKVTEKGKDVELRCDPISGHTALYWYRQSLGQGLEFLIYFQGNSAPDKSGLPSDRFSAERTGGSVSTLTIQRTQQEDSAVYLCASSLKRGRTQETQYFGPGTRLLVL.

This chain joins TRBV18 and TRBJ1-6, with D tentatively TRBD1 (5 bases). Germline lookup yields CDR1 KGHSH and CDR2 LQKENI. Between the trimmed V and J ends, which lost 6 bases and 5 bases, there was a span of 20 bases. The CDR3 has 17 amino acids. The CDR3 bases are TGTGCCAGCTCCCCGAGGCATTTCGGGGCCGATAATTCACCCCTCCACTTT. This encodes CASSPRHFGADNSPLHF.

There are a few counts of this clonotype. The chain is built from TRBV7-2 and TRBJ2-4; perhaps TRBD2 as D (5 bases). Germline assignment: CDR1 SGHTA and CDR2 FQGNSA. V was shortened by 5 bases and J by 1 base, with 15 bases between the two germline ends. The CDR3 covers 16 residues. CDR3 loop: CASSPAAGSAKNIQYF. As DNA, the CDR3 is TGTGCCAGCAGCCCAGCGGCCGGGTCGGCCAAAAACATTCAGTACTTC.

This clonotype was detected a few times. The V gene is TRBV11-2, the J gene TRBJ2-7; the match to TRBD2 covers 11 bases. The CDR3 covers 13 residues. In germline, CDR1 is SGHAT, CDR2 FQNNGV. Trimming cost V 2 bases and J 7 bases; bases outside gene matches: 1. The CDR3 loop reads CASSLRLAGEQYF. CDR3 DNA: TGTGCCAGCAGCTTAAGACTAGCGGGGGAGCAGTACTTC.